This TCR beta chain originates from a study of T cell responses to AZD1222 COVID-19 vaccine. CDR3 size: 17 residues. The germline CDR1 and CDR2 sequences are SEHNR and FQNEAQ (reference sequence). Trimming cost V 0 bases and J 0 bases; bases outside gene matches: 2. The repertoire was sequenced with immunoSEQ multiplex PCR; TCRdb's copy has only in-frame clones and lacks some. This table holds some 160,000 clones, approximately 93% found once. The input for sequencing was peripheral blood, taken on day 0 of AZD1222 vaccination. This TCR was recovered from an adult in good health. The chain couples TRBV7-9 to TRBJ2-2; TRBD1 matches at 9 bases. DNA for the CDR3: TGTGCCAGCAGCTTAGCCTGGACAGGGGCGAACACCGGGGAGCTGTTTTTT. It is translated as CASSLAWTGANTGELFF.